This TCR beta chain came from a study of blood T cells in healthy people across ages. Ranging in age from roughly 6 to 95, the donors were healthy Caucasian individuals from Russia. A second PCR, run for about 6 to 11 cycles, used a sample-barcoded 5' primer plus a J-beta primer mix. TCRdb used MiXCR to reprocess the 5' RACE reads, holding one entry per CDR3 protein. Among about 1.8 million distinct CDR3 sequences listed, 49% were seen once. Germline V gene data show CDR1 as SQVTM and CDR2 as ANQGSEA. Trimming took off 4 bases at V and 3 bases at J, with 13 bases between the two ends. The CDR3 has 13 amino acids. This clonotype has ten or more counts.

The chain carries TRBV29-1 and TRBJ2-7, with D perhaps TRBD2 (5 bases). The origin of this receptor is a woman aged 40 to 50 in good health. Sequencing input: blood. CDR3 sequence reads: CSVGGSGIYEQYF. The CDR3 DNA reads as TGCAGCGTTGGAGGGAGCGGCATCTACGAGCAGTACTTC.